Listed below are T cell receptor beta chains from one sample, sequenced in a study of blood T cell repertoires in COVID-19. Libraries were prepared by immunoSEQ multiplex PCR; TCRdb keeps only in-frame clonotypes and omits some of them. The repertoire consists of about 120,000 clones, with about 79% occurring once and the leading ten covering 15% to 20%. The specimen sequenced was peripheral blood. The receptors were gathered from an elderly woman with active or convalescent COVID-19. Both conserved end residues are part of each CDR3. Fields, in order: CDR3 DNA, CDR3 protein, CDR3 length, V gene, J gene, D gene, clone size. A D gene is named only where the DNA matches it firmly. Clone size, where shown, is once, few, many, or a class for clones that have expanded.

cdr3_nt: TGTGCCAGCAGCCAAGATCGAGGCTTTGGGGGGAGGCCGAACAATGAGCAGTTCTTC
cdr3_aa: CASSQDRGFGGRPNNEQFF
cdr3_length: 19
v_call: TRBV3-1/TRBV3-2
j_call: TRBJ2-1
d_call: NA
clone_size: NA

cdr3_nt: TGTGCCAGTAGTGTTAGCGGGCTTAGCTGGAATGAGCAGTTCTTC
cdr3_aa: CASSVSGLSWNEQFF
cdr3_length: 15
v_call: TRBV19
j_call: TRBJ2-1
d_call: TRBD2
clone_size: NA

cdr3_nt: TGTGCCAGCAGCGTAGTTTCCGCACCGTACGCGGAGCAGTACTTC
cdr3_aa: CASSVVSAPYAEQYF
cdr3_length: 15
v_call: TRBV9
j_call: TRBJ2-7
d_call: NA
clone_size: NA

cdr3_nt: TGTGCCAGCAGCGCGGACATAAGCTCCTACGAGCAGTACTTC
cdr3_aa: CASSADISSYEQYF
cdr3_length: 14
v_call: TRBV9
j_call: TRBJ2-7
d_call: NA
clone_size: NA

cdr3_nt: TGTGCCAGTAGTCCGGCAGGGAGGAATGAGCAGTTCTTC
cdr3_aa: CASSPAGRNEQFF
cdr3_length: 13
v_call: TRBV19
j_call: TRBJ2-1
d_call: NA
clone_size: NA

cdr3_nt: TGTGCCAGCAGTGCAAGACAGGGGGTCACTGAAGCTTTCTTT
cdr3_aa: CASSARQGVTEAFF
cdr3_length: 14
v_call: TRBV2
j_call: TRBJ1-1
d_call: TRBD1
clone_size: few

cdr3_nt: TGTGCCAGCAGCTTATCGGGAACGGCAACTGAAGCTTTCTTT
cdr3_aa: CASSLSGTATEAFF
cdr3_length: 14
v_call: TRBV7-9
j_call: TRBJ1-1
d_call: NA
clone_size: few

cdr3_nt: TGTGCCAGCTCAGCGGACTATCCAACGCAGTATTTT
cdr3_aa: CASSADYPTQYF
cdr3_length: 12
v_call: TRBV18
j_call: TRBJ2-3
d_call: NA
clone_size: once

cdr3_nt: TGTGCCAGCAGCTTGGGCGATCAGCCCCAGCATTTT
cdr3_aa: CASSLGDQPQHF
cdr3_length: 12
v_call: TRBV7-9
j_call: TRBJ1-5
d_call: NA
clone_size: NA

cdr3_nt: TGTGCCAGCAGCCAAGGGCAGGTGCAGCCCCAGCATTTT
cdr3_aa: CASSQGQVQPQHF
cdr3_length: 13
v_call: TRBV14
j_call: TRBJ1-5
d_call: NA
clone_size: NA

cdr3_nt: TGTGCCAGCAGTTTTGGGTCGTTCTCTAGCGCAGATACGCAGTATTTT
cdr3_aa: CASSFGSFSSADTQYF
cdr3_length: 16
v_call: TRBV6-5
j_call: TRBJ2-3
d_call: NA
clone_size: NA

cdr3_nt: TGCGCCAGCAGCACCCCGCTGGACAGGGGATCTAACTATGGCTACACCTTC
cdr3_aa: CASSTPLDRGSNYGYTF
cdr3_length: 17
v_call: TRBV5-1
j_call: TRBJ1-2
d_call: TRBD1
clone_size: NA

cdr3_nt: TGTGCCAGCATACTTAGCGGGAGGGGCACAGATACGCAGTATTTT
cdr3_aa: CASILSGRGTDTQYF
cdr3_length: 15
v_call: TRBV27
j_call: TRBJ2-3
d_call: TRBD2
clone_size: NA

cdr3_nt: TGTGCCAGCAGCAAAGTGGAGCCTGTTTGCGAGCAGTACTTC
cdr3_aa: CASSKVEPVCEQYF
cdr3_length: 14
v_call: TRBV21-1
j_call: TRBJ2-7
d_call: NA
clone_size: NA

cdr3_nt: TGTGCCAGCAGCGTAGGGCCGACGGAGACTGAAGCTTTCTTT
cdr3_aa: CASSVGPTETEAFF
cdr3_length: 14
v_call: TRBV9
j_call: TRBJ1-1
d_call: NA
clone_size: NA

cdr3_nt: TGCGCCAGCAGCCAACAGAGACAGGCGAACACTGAAGCTTTCTTT
cdr3_aa: CASSQQRQANTEAFF
cdr3_length: 15
v_call: TRBV4-1
j_call: TRBJ1-1
d_call: NA
clone_size: NA

cdr3_nt: TGCGCCAGCAGCGGCCGGGCGGGAGGTGGGACAGATACGCAGTATTTT
cdr3_aa: CASSGRAGGGTDTQYF
cdr3_length: 16
v_call: TRBV5-1
j_call: TRBJ2-3
d_call: TRBD2
clone_size: NA

cdr3_nt: TGTGCCAGCTCACCCGGACAGGGGTACCAGCCCCAGCATTTT
cdr3_aa: CASSPGQGYQPQHF
cdr3_length: 14
v_call: TRBV18
j_call: TRBJ1-5
d_call: TRBD1
clone_size: NA

cdr3_nt: TGCAGCGTTGAACCGGGGGTGGACTATGGCTACACCTTC
cdr3_aa: CSVEPGVDYGYTF
cdr3_length: 13
v_call: TRBV29-1
j_call: TRBJ1-2
d_call: NA
clone_size: once

cdr3_nt: TGTGTCACACACCGTGGCGGACTAACCTACGAGCAGTACTTC
cdr3_aa: CVTHRGGLTYEQYF
cdr3_length: 14
v_call: TRBV27
j_call: TRBJ2-7
d_call: NA
clone_size: NA

cdr3_nt: TGTGCCGCTGCCGGGAGCGGAAACTACGAGCAGTACTTC
cdr3_aa: CAAAGSGNYEQYF
cdr3_length: 13
v_call: TRBV7-2
j_call: TRBJ2-7
d_call: NA
clone_size: NA

cdr3_nt: TGTGCCAGTAGTACACACTATAGCGGGAGCGAGCAGTACTTC
cdr3_aa: CASSTHYSGSEQYF
cdr3_length: 14
v_call: TRBV19
j_call: TRBJ2-7
d_call: TRBD2
clone_size: NA

cdr3_nt: TGTGCCAGCAGTTACGGACATGCCCTTTCCTACGAGCAGTACTTC
cdr3_aa: CASSYGHALSYEQYF
cdr3_length: 15
v_call: TRBV6-5
j_call: TRBJ2-7
d_call: NA
clone_size: NA